The entry below describes one TCR beta chain. CDR1 and CDR2 (germline): SQVTM, ANQGSEA. Trimming pared 2 bases from V and 4 bases from J, leaving 11 bases between. The CDR3 is made up of 13 amino acids. The sample is drawn from a study of T cells after posttransplantation cyclophosphamide. Busulfan-fludarabine conditioning, marrow transplant, and cyclophosphamide on days +3 and +4 were administered. Sequenced by immunoSEQ multiplex PCR; TCRdb stores in-frame clones only, minus some. This repertoire holds about 7,500 clones, and none appear only once. Sample: PBMCs, taken after allogeneic stem cell transplant with posttransplant cyclophosphamide. The chain uses TRBV29-1 and TRBJ2-5; tentative D call: TRBD1 (6 bases). The clonotype was recovered from a male patient in his late teens or twenties who received an allogeneic stem cell transplant from an unrelated donor, was CMV-positive, and had acute and chronic GVHD. Some T cells may be transferred from the graft donor. CDR3 nucleotides: TGCAGCGTTGAAAGTGACAGGCGAGAGACCCAGTACTTC. Its translation is CSVESDRRETQYF.